This T cell receptor beta chain was recorded in a study of blood T cells in healthy people across ages. This clonotype showed up many times. V dropped 5 bases and J dropped 2; count of bases not matched to a gene: 9. The CDR3 runs to 15 residues. Germline V gives CDR1 SGHTA, CDR2 FQGNSA. The use of a sample-barcoded 5' primer and a J-beta primer mix characterized a second PCR of about 6 to 11 cycles. TCRdb itself ran the 5' RACE reads through MiXCR, one entry per CDR3 protein. The table has 600,000 to 1,000,000 distinct CDR3 sequences, roughly 25% seen once. These data also formed part of another study, on T cells of mothers and their children.

What was sequenced was blood. The receptor comes from a boy aged 10-17 years in good health. V is TRBV7-2 and J is TRBJ2-7, with 7 bases identical to TRBD1. CDR3 amino acids: CASSTTTGTAYEQYF. Here the CDR3 DNA reads TGTGCCAGCAGCACAACCACCGGGACAGCCTACGAGCAGTACTTC.